A single sample is the source of the 30 T cell receptor beta chains below, sequenced in a study of shared clonotypes between healthy human individuals. Data came from immunoSEQ multiplex PCR; TCRdb stores just in-frame clones and leaves some out. The sample has 700,000 or so clones; around 72% are singletons. What was sequenced was memory CD4+ T cells sorted from blood. Documented subset: CD45RA-negative fraction. The receptors shown here come from a woman aged 25-40 years in good health.

The chain employs TRBV21-1 and TRBJ1-5; the D call TRBD1 from the table was never checked on the DNA. TRBV21-1 is assigned pseudogene status. The CDR3 has 17 residues. CDR3 region: CASSACQGEFSNQPQHF. The CDR3, as DNA: TGTGCCAGCAGCGCCTGTCAGGGGGAGTTCAGCAATCAGCCCCAGCATTTT.

The chain employs TRBV7-7 and TRBJ2-5; 11 bases line up with TRBD1. This CDR3 spans 14 amino acids. The ends lost 5 bases at V and 4 bases at J; junction bases unmatched: 3. Germline CDR1 SSHAT, CDR2 FNYEAQ (reference sequence). The CDR3 DNA follows: TGTGCCAGCAGCCCCGGGACAGGGGGAGAGACCCAGTACTTC. It codes for CASSPGTGGETQYF.

The V gene is TRBV27, the J gene TRBJ2-4; 10 positions match TRBD1. This CDR3 has 15 amino acids. J was trimmed by 7 bases and V by 0 bases; bases with no gene match: 3. CDR1 is MNHEY, CDR2 SMNVEV, per germline (reference sequence). CDR3 sequence (DNA): TGTGCCAGCAGTTTATCGTGGACAGGGGGTAACATTCAGTACTTC. This translates into CASSLSWTGGNIQYF.

The chain recombines TRBV6-4 with TRBJ1-1; D is possibly TRBD1 (5 bases). This CDR3 is 13 amino acids long. The germline V gene encodes CDR1 MRHNA and CDR2 SNTAGT. V was cut by 2 bases and J by 4 bases, with 8 bases left in between. CDR3 nucleotides: TGTGCCAGCAGTGACCCGGGGGGCACTGAAGCTTTCTTT. Its protein is CASSDPGGTEAFF.

This clone was detected ten times or more. As DNA, the CDR3 is TGTGCCAGCAGCTTAGGGATGACTAGCGGAACCACAGATACGCAGTATTTT. Translation gives CASSLGMTSGTTDTQYF. The V gene is TRBV7-9, the J gene TRBJ2-3; 9 bases are shared with TRBD2. Germline-derived CDR1 and CDR2 are SEHNR and FQNEAQ (reference sequence). This CDR3 spans 17 amino acids. V lost 1 base, J lost 2 bases, and 7 bases stayed unmatched.

The chain has TRBV23-1 and TRBJ1-2; no reliable D call. TRBV23-1 is an open reading frame, and its role is uncertain. Between the trimmed V and J ends, which lost 0 bases and 8 bases, there was a span of 10 bases. The CDR3 length is 13 residues. In nucleotides, the CDR3 is TGCGCCAGCAGTCAATCGAAATCCTCAGGCTACACCTTC. Its protein is CASSQSKSSGYTF.

This clone came up a few times. The rearrangement links TRBV7-8 to TRBJ2-1; weak D call: TRBD2 (6 bases). The CDR3 has 14 residues. CDR1 SGHVS and CDR2 FQNEAQ come from the germline V gene. With 8 bases removed from V and 0 bases from J, the gap between germline ends came to 11 bases. The CDR3 DNA sequence: TGTGCCAGCGGGGACTCTCCCTCCTACAATGAGCAGTTCTTC. It translates to CASGDSPSYNEQFF.

This clone is a singleton in its sample. The J gene is TRBJ1-5, the V gene TRBV25-1; perhaps TRBD1 as D (5 bases). CDR1 MGHDK and CDR2 SYGVNS come from the germline V gene. V was clipped by 4 bases and J by 6 bases, with 19 bases between them. The CDR3 covers 16 residues. The CDR3 spells CASSGGGGNPSQPQHF. In DNA, the CDR3 is TGTGCCAGCAGTGGGGGTGGGGGGAATCCGAGTCAGCCCCAGCATTTT. The whole variable domain, remainder taken from reference TRBV25-1 and TRBJ1-5, is EADIYQTPRYLVIGTGKKITLECSQTMGHDKMYWYQQDPGMELHLIHYSYGVNSTEKGDLSSESTVSRIRTEHFPLTLESARPSHTSQYLCASSGGGGNPSQPQHFGDGTRLSIL.

Note on this clone: This same CDR3 is encoded by further DNA sequences in the sample. The chain carries TRBV9 and TRBJ2-3; D is ambiguous. Germline assignment: CDR1 SGDLS and CDR2 YYNGEE. Trimming removed 0 bases from V and 1 base from J, with 6 bases in between. The CDR3 sequence is 14 residues long. DNA for the CDR3: TGTGCCAGCAGCGTAGGGAGCCGCACAGATACGCAGTATTTT. Amino acid sequence: CASSVGSRTDTQYF.

With regard to this clone: The sample carries other DNA sequences with the same CDR3. This chain uses TRBV5-4 with TRBJ2-3, with D unclear. The CDR3 spans 14 residues. Germline CDR1 SGHNT, CDR2 YYREEE (reference sequence). V dropped 2 bases and J dropped 0 bases, with 7 bases sitting between them. CDR3: CASSLGRSTDTQYF. The CDR3 region has the DNA TGTGCCAGCAGCTTAGGCAGGAGCACAGATACGCAGTATTTT.

This chain joins TRBV5-1 and TRBJ2-5, with D possibly being TRBD1 (6 bases). The V gene's germline CDR1 is SGHRS and CDR2 YFSETQ. V was clipped by 4 bases and J by 5 bases, with 21 bases between them. The CDR3 is 16 residues long. The CDR3 here is CASSQSTGGRRETQYF. CDR3 nucleotides: TGCGCCAGCAGCCAATCGACAGGCGGGCGGAGGGAGACCCAGTACTTC.

This clone was seen many times. V and J are TRBV7-8 and TRBJ1-1; 12 bases line up with TRBD1. Germline V gene sequence: CDR1 SGHVS, CDR2 FQNEAQ. The CDR3 has 18 amino acids. J gave up 3 bases and V 5 bases, and 13 bases lay outside the gene matches. The chain's CDR3 is CASSRPTGTGGLDTEAFF. CDR3 DNA sequence: TGTGCCAGCAGCCGCCCAACCGGGACAGGGGGCCTGGACACTGAAGCTTTCTTT.

The rearrangement uses TRBV5-4 and TRBJ1-1; possible D gene TRBD1, 6 bases. Germline loops: CDR1 SGHNT, CDR2 YYREEE (reference sequence). The CDR3 extends over 11 amino acids. The V end lost 4 bases, the J end lost 11 bases, and 12 bases lay between the germline ends. The CDR3 bases are TGTGCCAGCAGCCACGGACAGCCGGCTTTCTTT. As protein: CASSHGQPAFF.

V usage is TRBV19 and J usage is TRBJ2-7; D not resolved. The germline CDR1 and CDR2 sequences are LNHDA and SQIVND (reference sequence). V lost 5 bases and J 5 bases, leaving 13 bases between the germline ends. There are 13 residues in the CDR3. The CDR3 DNA follows: TGTGCCAGTAGTTACGGGTTCCTTGACGAGCAGTACTTC. Encoded protein: CASSYGFLDEQYF.

The rearrangement links TRBV6-6 to TRBJ2-7, with 7 bases identical to TRBD1. CDR3 size: 13 residues. Germline V CDR1 and CDR2: MNHNY, SVGAGI (reference sequence). With V trimmed by 5 bases and J by 3 bases, 4 bases remained unmatched. The CDR3 nucleotides read TGTGCCAGCAGTCGACAGGGTTTCTACGAGCAGTACTTC. Translated: CASSRQGFYEQYF.

V usage is TRBV15 and J usage is TRBJ2-1; 8 bases match TRBD1. V lost 0 bases, J lost 5 bases, and 9 bases stayed unmatched. The germline gives CDR1 LNHNV, CDR2 YYDKDF (reference sequence). CDR3 length equals 17 residues. The chain's CDR3 is CATSREDPGQGDNEQFF. DNA of the CDR3: TGTGCCACCAGCAGAGAAGATCCAGGACAGGGCGACAATGAGCAGTTCTTC.

The chain links TRBV27 to TRBJ1-5; D may be TRBD1 (6 bases). The germline gives CDR1 MNHEY, CDR2 SMNVEV (reference sequence). The germline V and J ends were trimmed by 5 bases and 7 bases, with 15 bases remaining between them. CDR3 size: 14 residues. As DNA, the CDR3 is TGTGCCAGCAGTCACCCGGGACAAGGACAGCCCCAGCATTTT. The encoded protein is CASSHPGQGQPQHF.

The table lists this clone with a count of one. The chain links TRBV19 to TRBJ1-2; D is ambiguous. V lost 5 bases to trimming and J lost 8 bases, with 12 bases between them. From germline, CDR1 is LNHDA and CDR2 SQIVND (reference sequence). This CDR3 is 12 amino acids long. CDR3 DNA: TGTGCCAGTAGTCCCGATCGCTGGGGCTACACCTTC. The encoded protein is CASSPDRWGYTF.

This rearrangement joins TRBV5-4 to TRBJ2-1, with 9 bases aligning to TRBD2. V lost 4 bases to trimming and J lost 5 bases; unmatched junction nucleotides: 7. Germline V gives CDR1 SGHNT, CDR2 YYREEE (reference sequence). The length of the CDR3 is 15 residues. CDR3 DNA sequence: TGTGCCAGCAGCCTGCGGGGGGGCGGGAACAATGAGCAGTTCTTC. Its translation: CASSLRGGGNNEQFF.

CDR3 region: CASSQIGTSATYEQYF. DNA for the CDR3: TGTGCCAGCTCACAAATAGGGACTAGCGCTACCTACGAGCAGTACTTC. The V call is TRBV18, the J call TRBJ2-7; 10 bases map to TRBD2. The junction had 8 bases not matched to a gene; V was cut back by 4 bases and J by 2 bases. The CDR3 runs 16 residues. The germline V gene has CDR1 KGHSH and CDR2 LQKENI.

This clone was counted between two and nine times. The V and J genes are TRBV5-1 and TRBJ2-3, with D perhaps matching TRBD2 (6 bases). Trimming removed 5 bases at V and 4 bases at J, with 20 bases between. The CDR3 contains 16 residues. Germline CDR1 and CDR2: SGHRS and YFSETQ. The CDR3 sequence is CASRWVSGTPADTQYF. The CDR3 region has the DNA TGCGCCAGCAGATGGGTTAGCGGAACTCCCGCAGATACGCAGTATTTT. Supplemented by reference TRBV5-1 and TRBJ2-3, the full variable domain reads KAGVTQTPRYLIKTRGQQVTLSCSPISGHRSVSWYQQTPGQGLQFLFEYFSETQRNKGNFPGRFSGRQFSNSRSEMNVSTLELGDSALYLCASRWVSGTPADTQYFGPGTRLTVL.

This sequence joins TRBV11-1 and TRBJ2-5; 14 nucleotides line up with TRBD2. Unmatched junction bases numbered 5, after V lost 4 bases and J lost 4 bases. CDR3 length: 16 amino acids. Germline V CDR1 and CDR2: SGHAT, FQDESV (reference sequence). DNA for the CDR3: TGTGCCAGCAGCTGGTCCGGGACTAGCGGGGGAGAGACCCAGTACTTC. Translation gives CASSWSGTSGGETQYF. The variable domain in full, with the rest retrieved from reference TRBV11-1 and TRBJ2-5, is EAEVAQSPRYKITEKSQAVAFWCDPISGHATLYWYRQILGQGPELLVQFQDESVVDDSQLPKDRFSAERLKGVDSTLKIQPAELGDSAMYLCASSWSGTSGGETQYFGPGTRLLVL.

J is TRBJ2-1 and V is TRBV6-1; D possibly corresponds to TRBD2 (5 bases). The CDR3 consists of 15 residues. Germline V gene lookup returns CDR1 MNHNS and CDR2 SASEGT. Trimming pared 2 bases from V and 7 bases from J, leaving 15 bases between. CDR3 sequence (DNA): TGTGCCAGCAGTGAACCAGCGGCCCCGGGAAATGAGCAGTTCTTC. As protein: CASSEPAAPGNEQFF.

Regarding this clone: A read error likely explains this, since a far larger clone differs by one base. Other DNA sequences of this sample code for an identical CDR3. This chain connects TRBV18 to TRBJ1-2; D is undetermined. Germline-derived CDR1 and CDR2 are KGHSH and LQKENI. The CDR3 covers 15 residues. The CDR3 DNA reads as TGTGCCAGTTCACTGACCCCGACGGAGGGCTATGGCTACACCTTC. As protein: CASSLTPTEGYGYTF.

The chain combines TRBV2 with TRBJ1-2; D gene ambiguous. Germline V lookup: CDR1 SNHLY, CDR2 FYNNEI. With 8 bases removed from V and 2 bases from J, the gap between germline ends came to 9 bases. The CDR3 extends over 12 amino acids. CDR3 loop: CASHSLNYGYTF. Here the CDR3 DNA reads TGTGCCAGCCACAGTCTCAACTATGGCTACACCTTC.

The gene calls are TRBV10-3 and TRBJ2-3, with 7 bases aligning to TRBD1. There are 13 residues in the CDR3. The V and J ends lost 7 bases and 2 bases, in that order; junction bases with no gene match: 3. CDR1 and CDR2 from the germline V gene are ENHRY and SYGVKD. CDR3 sequence (DNA): TGTGCCATCAAAGGGACAGACACAGATACGCAGTATTTT. This sequence encodes CAIKGTDTDTQYF.

V gene TRBV10-3 combines with J gene TRBJ2-3; TRBD2 aligns across 7 bases. CDR3 length equals 12 residues. V shed 6 bases and J 6 bases; nucleotides not matched to a gene: 3. Germline CDR1 and CDR2: ENHRY and SYGVKD. The CDR3 here is CAIRREGDTQYF. Written as DNA, the CDR3 is TGTGCCATCAGGAGGGAGGGCGATACGCAGTATTTT.

The genes are TRBV2 and TRBJ1-3, with D tentatively TRBD1 (6 bases). Trimming stripped 7 bases from V and 2 bases from J, with 15 bases between. Germline lookup yields CDR1 SNHLY and CDR2 FYNNEI. The CDR3 contains 15 residues. CDR3 sequence: CASKKQGPPGNTIYF. CDR3 DNA sequence: TGTGCCAGCAAAAAACAGGGCCCTCCTGGAAACACCATATATTTT.

The chain couples TRBV5-1 to TRBJ2-7, with D tentatively TRBD1 (5 bases). V gave up 4 bases and J gave up 2 bases, with 19 bases separating them. Germline loops: CDR1 SGHRS, CDR2 YFSETQ. There are 16 residues in the CDR3. This CDR3 is CASSPKPTDSPYEQYF. DNA for the CDR3: TGCGCCAGCAGCCCTAAACCGACAGATTCTCCCTACGAGCAGTACTTC.

This clone was seen a few times. The chain links TRBV10-3 to TRBJ2-5, with 8 bases identical to TRBD2. The length of the CDR3 is 13 residues. In germline, CDR1 is ENHRY, CDR2 SYGVKD. V shed 11 bases, J shed 2 bases, and the junction held 7 bases outside the gene matches. CDR3: CASNRGGQETQYF. The CDR3 region has the DNA TGTGCCTCAAACCGGGGGGGACAAGAGACCCAGTACTTC.